The sequence of this TCR beta chain was determined in a study of T cell repertoires in cytomegalovirus infection (dated by TCRdb to between 2018 and 2020). About the investigation overall: The peptide stimulations were aimed at well-studied HLA-B-restricted epitopes as well as recently identified HLA-C-restricted CMV epitopes, whose presentation resists viral immunomodulation. Donor HLA type was relevant to the analysis, because carriage of CMV infection together with the matching HLA type was indicated by public TCR beta signatures. Paper-wide results and their limitations: The ex vivo response was dominated by HLA-C-restricted CMV-specific TCR beta clonotypes, and the single most frequent clonotype in two of eight donors was supplied by these HLA-C-restricted clonotypes. Carriers of CMV infection plus the relevant HLA type were discriminated by the cumulative frequency of public TCR beta family members in the study cohort and in an independent approximately 340-donor cohort.

From the germline V gene, CDR1 is SGHVS and CDR2 is FQNEAQ. Trimming takes 4 bases from V and 0 bases from J, and the germline ends sit 24 bases apart. Including the terminal cysteine and phenylalanine, the CDR3 comprises 19 residues. Only the CDR3 region is kept as DNA, spanning 57 bases read in frame from base 1. On this clonotype itself: No cognate antigen has been identified for it. Qualities for individual bases were not recorded, and no much larger clone is one base off.

Sequencing used an Illumina HiSeq 1500. In TCRdb, the public reads were trimmed at Q25 with fastp and aligned with MiXCR, with productive beta chains retained. Rows are combined by CDR3 protein, so each entry shows the most common genes and DNA. The sample table holds a few hundred thousand distinct CDR3 sequences, of which approximately 32% were seen once. The ten largest clonotypes hold around 18% of the sample. What the treatment or condition label conveys for this sample: in vitro stimulation with specific CMV peptide epitopes to enrich CMV-specific T cells. The chain is made from TRBV7-8 and TRBJ1-1, with the D segment identity uncertain. The clonotype comes from a human donor in good health (CMV status not recorded). Some clones in this sample may be carry-over from other donors' samples. Sequenced material: cultured PBMCs, taken from culture after CMV antigen stimulation. The CDR3 is CASSSHLKHPSGVNTEAFF. The bases are TGTGCCAGCAGCTCTCATTTAAAACACCCGAGCGGGGTGAACACTGAAGCTTTCTTT.